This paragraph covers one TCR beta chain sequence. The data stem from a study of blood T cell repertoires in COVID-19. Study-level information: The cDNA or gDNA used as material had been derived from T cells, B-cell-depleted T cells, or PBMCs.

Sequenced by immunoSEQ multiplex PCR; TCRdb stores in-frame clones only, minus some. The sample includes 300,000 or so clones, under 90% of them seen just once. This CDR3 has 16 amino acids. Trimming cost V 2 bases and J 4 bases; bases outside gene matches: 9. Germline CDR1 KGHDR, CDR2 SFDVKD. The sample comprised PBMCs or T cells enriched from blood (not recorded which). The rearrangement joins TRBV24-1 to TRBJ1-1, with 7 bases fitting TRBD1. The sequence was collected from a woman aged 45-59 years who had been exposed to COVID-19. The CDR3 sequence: CATSDSRQGRGTEAFF. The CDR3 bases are TGTGCCACCAGTGATTCCCGACAGGGAAGGGGCACTGAAGCTTTCTTT.